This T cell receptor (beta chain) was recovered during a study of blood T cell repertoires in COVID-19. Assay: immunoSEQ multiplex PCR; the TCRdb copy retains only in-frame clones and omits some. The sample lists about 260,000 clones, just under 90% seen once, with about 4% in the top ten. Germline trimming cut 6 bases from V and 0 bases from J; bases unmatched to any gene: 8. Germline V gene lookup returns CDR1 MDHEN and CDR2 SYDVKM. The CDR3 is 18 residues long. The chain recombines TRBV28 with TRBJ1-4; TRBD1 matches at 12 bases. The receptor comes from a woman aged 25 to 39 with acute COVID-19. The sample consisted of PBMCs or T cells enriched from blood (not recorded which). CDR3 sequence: CASRSMGQGATTNEKLFF. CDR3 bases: TGTGCCAGCAGATCTATGGGACAGGGGGCTACAACTAATGAAAAACTGTTTTTT. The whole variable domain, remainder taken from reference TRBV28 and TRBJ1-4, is DVKVTQSSRYLVKRTGEKVFLECVQDMDHENMFWYRQDPGLGLRLIYFSYDVKMKEKGDIPEGYSVSREKKERFSLILESASTNQTSMYLCASRSMGQGATTNEKLFFGSGTQLSVL.